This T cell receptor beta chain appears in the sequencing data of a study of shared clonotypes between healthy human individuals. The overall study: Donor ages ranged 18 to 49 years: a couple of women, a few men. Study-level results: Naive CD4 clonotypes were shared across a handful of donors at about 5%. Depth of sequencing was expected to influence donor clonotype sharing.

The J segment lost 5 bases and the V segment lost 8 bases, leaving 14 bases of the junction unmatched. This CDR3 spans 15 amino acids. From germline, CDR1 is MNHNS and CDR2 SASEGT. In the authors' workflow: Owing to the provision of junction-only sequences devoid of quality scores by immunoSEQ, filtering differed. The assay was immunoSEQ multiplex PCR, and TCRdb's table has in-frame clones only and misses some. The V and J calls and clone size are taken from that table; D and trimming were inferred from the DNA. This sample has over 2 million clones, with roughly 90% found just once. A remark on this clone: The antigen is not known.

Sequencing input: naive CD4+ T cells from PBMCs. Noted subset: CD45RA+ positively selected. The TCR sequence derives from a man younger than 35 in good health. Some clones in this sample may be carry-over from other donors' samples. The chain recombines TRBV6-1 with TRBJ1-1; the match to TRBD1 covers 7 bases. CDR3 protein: CASPRARRGWTEAFF. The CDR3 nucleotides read TGTGCCAGCCCAAGGGCCCGCAGGGGGTGGACTGAAGCTTTCTTT.